What follows describes a single T cell receptor (beta chain). Its antigen remains unidentified. The data belong to a study of graft-versus-host responses after intestinal transplantation. Study results and limitations: With peak circulating GvH clone levels came an association with early post-transplant HvG declines. Marrow from the recipient contained GvH clones, some of which had appeared first in ileum or blood.

Sequenced by immunoSEQ multiplex PCR; TCRdb stores in-frame clones only, minus some. The sample yields about 64,000 clones, 90% to 95% seen once. The V and J ends lost 1 base and 1 base respectively, with 4 bases between them. The CDR3 consists of 13 residues. Germline V gene sequence: CDR1 LNHNV, CDR2 YYDKDF (reference sequence). The sequence came from a human donor who was the organ donor for an intestinal transplant. This chain joins TRBV15 and TRBJ1-1; D is unclear. Material: unstimulated CD8+ T cells sorted from spleen or lymph node cells, obtained before transplant. The CDR3 sequence: CATSRGGNTEAFF. The CDR3, as DNA: TGTGCCACCAGCAGAGGCGGGAACACTGAAGCTTTCTTT.